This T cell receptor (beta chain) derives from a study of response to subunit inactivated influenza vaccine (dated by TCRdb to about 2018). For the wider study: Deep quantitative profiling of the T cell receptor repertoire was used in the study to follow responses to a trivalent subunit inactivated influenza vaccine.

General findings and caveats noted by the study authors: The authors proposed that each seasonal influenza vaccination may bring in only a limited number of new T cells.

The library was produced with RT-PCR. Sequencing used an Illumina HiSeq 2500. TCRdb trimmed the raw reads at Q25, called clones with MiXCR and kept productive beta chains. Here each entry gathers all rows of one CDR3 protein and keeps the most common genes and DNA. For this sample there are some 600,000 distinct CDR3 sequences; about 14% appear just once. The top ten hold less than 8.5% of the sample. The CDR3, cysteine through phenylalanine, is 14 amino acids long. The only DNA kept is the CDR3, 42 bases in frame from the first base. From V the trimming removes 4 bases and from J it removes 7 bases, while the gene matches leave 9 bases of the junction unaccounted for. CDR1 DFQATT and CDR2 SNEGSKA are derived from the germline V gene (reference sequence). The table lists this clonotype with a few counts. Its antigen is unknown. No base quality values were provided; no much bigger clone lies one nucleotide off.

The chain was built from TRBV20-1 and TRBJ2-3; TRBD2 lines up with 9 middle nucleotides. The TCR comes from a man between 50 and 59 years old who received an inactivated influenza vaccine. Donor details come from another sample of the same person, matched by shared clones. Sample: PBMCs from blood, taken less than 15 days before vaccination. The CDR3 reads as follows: CSAIKRGALNTQYF. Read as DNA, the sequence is TGCAGTGCTATCAAGCGGGGGGCGCTAAATACGCAGTATTTT.